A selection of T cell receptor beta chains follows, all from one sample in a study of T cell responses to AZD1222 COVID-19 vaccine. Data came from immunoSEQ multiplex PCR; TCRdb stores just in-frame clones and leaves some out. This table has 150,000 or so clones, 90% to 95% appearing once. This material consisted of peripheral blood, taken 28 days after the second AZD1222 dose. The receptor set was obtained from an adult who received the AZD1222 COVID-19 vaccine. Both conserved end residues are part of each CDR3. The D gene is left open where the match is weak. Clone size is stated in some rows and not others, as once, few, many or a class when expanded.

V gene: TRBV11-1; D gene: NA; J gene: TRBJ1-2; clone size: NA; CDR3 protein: CASSLKGSHYGYTF; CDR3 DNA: TGTGCCAGCAGCTTAAAGGGCAGCCACTATGGCTACACCTTC
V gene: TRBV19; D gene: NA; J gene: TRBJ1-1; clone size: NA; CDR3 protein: CASSMGMGTEAFF; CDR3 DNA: TGTGCCAGTAGTATGGGAATGGGGACTGAAGCTTTCTTT
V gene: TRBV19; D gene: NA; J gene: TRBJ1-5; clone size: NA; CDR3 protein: CASSNPGESNQPQHF; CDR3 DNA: TGTGCCAGTAGTAACCCAGGGGAAAGCAATCAGCCCCAGCATTTT
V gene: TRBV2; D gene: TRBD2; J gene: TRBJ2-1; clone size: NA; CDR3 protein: CASSEALLAGGSYNEQFF; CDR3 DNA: TGTGCCAGCAGTGAAGCGCTTCTTGCGGGAGGGTCCTACAATGAGCAGTTCTTC
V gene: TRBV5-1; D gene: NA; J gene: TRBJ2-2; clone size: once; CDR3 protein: CASSLFSEFTGELFF; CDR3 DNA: TGCGCCAGCAGCTTGTTTAGCGAGTTTACCGGGGAGCTGTTTTTT
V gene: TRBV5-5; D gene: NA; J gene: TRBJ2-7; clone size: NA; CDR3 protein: CASSLNSDHHYEQYF; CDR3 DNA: TGTGCCAGCAGCCTCAATTCGGACCACCACTACGAGCAGTACTTC
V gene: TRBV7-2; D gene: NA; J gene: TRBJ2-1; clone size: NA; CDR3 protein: CASSLTRGPNEQFF; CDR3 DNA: TGTGCCAGCAGCTTGACTAGGGGGCCTAATGAGCAGTTCTTC
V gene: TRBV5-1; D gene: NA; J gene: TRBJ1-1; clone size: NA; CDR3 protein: CASSLAGGKNTEAFF; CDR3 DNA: TGCGCCAGCAGCTTGGCAGGCGGGAAGAACACTGAAGCTTTCTTT
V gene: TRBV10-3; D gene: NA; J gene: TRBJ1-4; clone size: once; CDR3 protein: CAISESVAGLGDEKLFF; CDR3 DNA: TGTGCCATCAGTGAGTCGGTTGCGGGTCTGGGGGATGAAAAACTGTTTTTT
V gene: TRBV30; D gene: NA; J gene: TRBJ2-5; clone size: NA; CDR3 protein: CAWRGSTVAETQYF; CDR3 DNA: TGTGCCTGGAGGGGATCGACAGTGGCGGAGACCCAGTACTTC
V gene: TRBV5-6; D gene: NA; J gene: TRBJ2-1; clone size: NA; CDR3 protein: CASSSYARLGSSYNEQFF; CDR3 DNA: TGTGCCAGCAGCTCCTACGCTCGACTAGGGAGCTCCTACAATGAGCAGTTCTTC
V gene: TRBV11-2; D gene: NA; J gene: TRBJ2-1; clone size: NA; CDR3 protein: CASSLGQRTAASNEQFF; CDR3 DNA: TGTGCCAGCAGCTTAGGCCAGCGGACCGCCGCCTCAAATGAGCAGTTCTTC
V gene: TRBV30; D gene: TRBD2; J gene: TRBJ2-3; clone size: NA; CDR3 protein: CAWRHSGRGADTQYF; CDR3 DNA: TGTGCCTGGAGGCATAGCGGGAGAGGGGCAGATACGCAGTATTTT
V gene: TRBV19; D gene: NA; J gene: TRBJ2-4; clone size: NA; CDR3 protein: CASSIQRSKNIQYF; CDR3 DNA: TGTGCCAGTAGTATACAACGGTCCAAAAACATTCAGTACTTC
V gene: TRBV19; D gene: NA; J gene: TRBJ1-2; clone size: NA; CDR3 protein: CASSIGAVSYGYTF; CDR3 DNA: TGTGCCAGTAGTATCGGGGCAGTCTCCTATGGCTACACCTTC
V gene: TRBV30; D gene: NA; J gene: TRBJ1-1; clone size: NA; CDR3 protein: CAWSVEAFTEAFF; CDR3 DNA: TGTGCCTGGAGTGTAGAGGCCTTCACTGAAGCTTTCTTT
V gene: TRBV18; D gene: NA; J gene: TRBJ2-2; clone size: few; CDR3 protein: CASSPTRTGELFF; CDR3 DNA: TGTGCCAGCTCCCCTACGCGCACCGGGGAGCTGTTTTTT
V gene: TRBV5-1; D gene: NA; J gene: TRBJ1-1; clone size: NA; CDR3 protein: CASSLAEGMPEAFF; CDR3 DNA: TGCGCCAGCAGCTTGGCCGAGGGTATGCCTGAAGCTTTCTTT
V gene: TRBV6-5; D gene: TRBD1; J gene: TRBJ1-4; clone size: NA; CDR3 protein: CASRDREKLFF; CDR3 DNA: TGTGCCAGCAGGGACAGGGAAAAACTGTTTTTT